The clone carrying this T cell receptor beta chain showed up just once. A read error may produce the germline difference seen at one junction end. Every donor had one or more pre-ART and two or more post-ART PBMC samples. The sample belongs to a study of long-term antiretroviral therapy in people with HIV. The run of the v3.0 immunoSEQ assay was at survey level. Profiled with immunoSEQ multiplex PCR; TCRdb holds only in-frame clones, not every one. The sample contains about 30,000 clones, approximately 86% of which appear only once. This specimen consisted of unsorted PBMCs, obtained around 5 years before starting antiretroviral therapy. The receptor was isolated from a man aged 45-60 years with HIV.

The CDR3 bases are TGTGCCAGCAGCAACTACGAGTGGGTGGAAGATTTT. This sequence encodes CASSNYEWVEDF. The V and J genes are TRBV7-9 and TRBJ1-3; D unclear. CDR3 size: 12 residues. Germline CDR1 is SEHNR and CDR2 is FQNEAQ (reference sequence).